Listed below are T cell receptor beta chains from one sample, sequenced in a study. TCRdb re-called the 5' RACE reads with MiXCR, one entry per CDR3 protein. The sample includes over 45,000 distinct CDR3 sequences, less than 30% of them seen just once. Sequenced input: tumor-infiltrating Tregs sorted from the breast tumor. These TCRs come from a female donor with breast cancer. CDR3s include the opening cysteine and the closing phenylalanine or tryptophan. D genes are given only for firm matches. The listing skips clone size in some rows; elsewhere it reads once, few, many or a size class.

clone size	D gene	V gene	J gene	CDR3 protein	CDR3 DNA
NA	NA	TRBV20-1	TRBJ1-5	CSATEQGNQPQHF	TGCAGTGCAACAGAACAGGGCAATCAGCCCCAGCATTTT
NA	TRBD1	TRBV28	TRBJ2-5	CASSPIGTGVETQYF	TGTGCCAGCAGTCCTATCGGGACAGGGGTAGAGACCCAGTACTTC
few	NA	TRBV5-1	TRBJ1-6	CASSLVASENSPLHF	TGCGCCAGCAGCTTGGTGGCAAGCGAGAATTCACCCCTCCACTTT
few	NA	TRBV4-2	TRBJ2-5	CASSQAQGKETQYF	TGTGCCAGCAGCCAAGCACAGGGAAAAGAGACCCAGTACTTC
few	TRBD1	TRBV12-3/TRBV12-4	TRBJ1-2	CASSPTGGADYGYTF	TGTGCCAGCAGTCCTACAGGGGGCGCGGACTATGGCTACACCTTC
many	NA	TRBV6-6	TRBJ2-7	CASSRTAYEQYF	TGTGCCAGCAGCAGGACAGCCTACGAGCAGTACTTC
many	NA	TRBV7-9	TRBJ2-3	CASSSGSGQDTQYF	TGTGCCAGCAGCTCGGGGTCAGGACAAGATACGCAGTATTTT
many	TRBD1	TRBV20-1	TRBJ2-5	CSASPDRDRIPQETQYF	TGCAGTGCTAGCCCCGACCGGGACAGAATACCCCAAGAGACCCAGTACTTC
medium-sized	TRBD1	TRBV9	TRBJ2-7	CASSEGQGWNYEQYF	TGTGCCAGCAGCGAGGGACAGGGATGGAACTACGAGCAGTACTTC
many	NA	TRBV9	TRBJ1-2	CASSVGLDSDGYGYTF	TGTGCCAGCAGCGTAGGTTTGGACTCTGACGGGTATGGCTACACCTTC
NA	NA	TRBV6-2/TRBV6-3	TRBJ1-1	CASSSLLNTEAFF	TGTGCCAGCAGTTCTTTACTGAACACTGAAGCTTTCTTT
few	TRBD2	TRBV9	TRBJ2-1	CASSKGLEVNNEQFF	TGTGCCAGCAGCAAAGGACTAGAGGTGAACAATGAGCAGTTCTTC
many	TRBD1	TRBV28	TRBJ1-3	CASSPGQPSGNTIYF	TGTGCCAGCAGTCCGGGACAGCCTTCTGGAAACACCATATATTTT
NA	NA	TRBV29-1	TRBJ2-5	CSVQFRDGQETQYF	TGCAGCGTTCAGTTTCGGGACGGCCAAGAGACCCAGTACTTC
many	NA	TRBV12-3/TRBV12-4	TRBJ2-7	CASSSQGPLYEQYF	TGTGCCAGCAGTTCCCAGGGGCCCCTCTACGAGCAGTACTTC
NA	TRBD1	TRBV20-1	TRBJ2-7	CSAGQGQSNEQYF	TGCAGTGCTGGACAGGGGCAAAGCAACGAGCAGTACTTC
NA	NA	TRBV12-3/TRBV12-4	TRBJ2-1	CASSLGGSGSSYNEQFF	TGTGCCAGCAGTTTAGGGGGTTCCGGGAGCTCCTACAATGAGCAGTTCTTC
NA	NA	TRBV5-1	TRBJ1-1	CASSYDSRGTEAFF	TGCGCCAGCAGCTACGACAGTCGAGGGACTGAAGCTTTCTTT
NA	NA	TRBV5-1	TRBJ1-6	CASSFSTGDSPLHF	TGCGCCAGCAGCTTTTCGACGGGGGATTCACCCCTCCACTTT
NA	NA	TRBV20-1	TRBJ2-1	CSARDSQGRFSYNEQFF	TGCAGTGCTAGAGATAGCCAGGGAAGGTTTTCCTACAATGAGCAGTTCTTC
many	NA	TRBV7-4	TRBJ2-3	CASINFRDPLHTDTQYF	TGTGCCAGCATCAATTTCCGGGACCCACTCCACACAGATACGCAGTATTTT
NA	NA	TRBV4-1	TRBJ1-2	CASSQTRQNYGFTF	TGCGCCAGCAGCCAGACAAGACAGAACTATGGCTTCACCTTC
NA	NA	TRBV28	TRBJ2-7	CASSFFGGSLEQYF	TGTGCCAGCAGTTTCTTCGGGGGCAGCCTAGAGCAGTACTTC